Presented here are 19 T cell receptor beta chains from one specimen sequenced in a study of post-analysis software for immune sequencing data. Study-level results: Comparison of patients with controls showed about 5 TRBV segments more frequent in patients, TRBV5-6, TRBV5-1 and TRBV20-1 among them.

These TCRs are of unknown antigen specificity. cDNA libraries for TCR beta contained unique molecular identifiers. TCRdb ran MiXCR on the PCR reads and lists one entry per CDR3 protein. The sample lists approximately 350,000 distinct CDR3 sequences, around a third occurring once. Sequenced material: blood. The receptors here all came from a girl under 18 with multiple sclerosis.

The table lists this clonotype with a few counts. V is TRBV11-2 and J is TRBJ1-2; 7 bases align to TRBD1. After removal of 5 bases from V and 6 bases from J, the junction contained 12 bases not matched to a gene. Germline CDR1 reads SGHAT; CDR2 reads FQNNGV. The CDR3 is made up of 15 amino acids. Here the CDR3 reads CASSPPVDRENGYTF. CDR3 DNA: TGTGCCAGCAGCCCCCCGGTCGACAGGGAGAATGGCTACACCTTC.

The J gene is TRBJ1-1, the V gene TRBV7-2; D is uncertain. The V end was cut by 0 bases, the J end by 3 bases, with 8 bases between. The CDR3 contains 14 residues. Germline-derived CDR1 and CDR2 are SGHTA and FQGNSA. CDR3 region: CASSLAGIDTEAFF. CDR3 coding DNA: TGTGCCAGCAGCTTAGCAGGGATCGACACTGAAGCTTTCTTT.

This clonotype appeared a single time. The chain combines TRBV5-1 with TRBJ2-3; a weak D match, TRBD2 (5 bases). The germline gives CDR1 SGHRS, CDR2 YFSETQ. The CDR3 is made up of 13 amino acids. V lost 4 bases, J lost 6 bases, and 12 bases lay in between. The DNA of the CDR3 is TGCGCCAGCAGCAACTACCCGGGGGATACGCAGTATTTT. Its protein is CASSNYPGDTQYF. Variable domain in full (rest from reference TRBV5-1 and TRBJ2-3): KAGVTQTPRYLIKTRGQQVTLSCSPISGHRSVSWYQQTPGQGLQFLFEYFSETQRNKGNFPGRFSGRQFSNSRSEMNVSTLELGDSALYLCASSNYPGDTQYFGPGTRLTVL.

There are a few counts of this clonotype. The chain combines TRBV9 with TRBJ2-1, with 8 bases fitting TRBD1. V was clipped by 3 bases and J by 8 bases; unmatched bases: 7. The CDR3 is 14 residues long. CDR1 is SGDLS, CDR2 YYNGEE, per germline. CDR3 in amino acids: CASSAGQGSDEQFF. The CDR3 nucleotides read TGTGCCAGCAGCGCCGGACAGGGTTCCGATGAGCAGTTCTTC. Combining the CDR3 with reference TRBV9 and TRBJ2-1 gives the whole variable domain DSGVTQTPKHLITATGQRVTLRCSPRSGDLSVYWYQQSLDQGLQFLIQYYNGEERAKGNILERFSAQQFPDLHSELNLSSLELGDSALYFCASSAGQGSDEQFFGPGTRLTVL.

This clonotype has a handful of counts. CDR3 sequence reads: CASSPGAAGPYEQYF. The CDR3 DNA reads as TGCGCCAGCAGCCCCGGAGCAGCCGGCCCCTACGAGCAGTACTTC. The rearrangement links TRBV5-1 to TRBJ2-7; no clear D. Between the trimmed V and J ends, which lost 4 bases and 2 bases, there was a span of 16 bases. Per germline, CDR1 SGHRS and CDR2 YFSETQ. The CDR3 has 15 residues.

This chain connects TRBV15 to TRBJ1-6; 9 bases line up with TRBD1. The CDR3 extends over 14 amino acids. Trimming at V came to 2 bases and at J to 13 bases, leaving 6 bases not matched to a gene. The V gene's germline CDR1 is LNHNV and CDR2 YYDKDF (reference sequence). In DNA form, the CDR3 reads TGTGCCACCAGCAGATTAACAGGGGGCAAGCCCCTCCACTTT. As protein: CATSRLTGGKPLHF.

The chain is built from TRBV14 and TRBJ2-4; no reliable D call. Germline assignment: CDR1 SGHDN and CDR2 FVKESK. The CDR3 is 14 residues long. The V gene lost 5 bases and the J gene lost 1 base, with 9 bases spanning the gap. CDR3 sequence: CASSASGAKNIQYF. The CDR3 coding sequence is TGTGCCAGCAGCGCCAGTGGGGCCAAAAACATTCAGTACTTC.

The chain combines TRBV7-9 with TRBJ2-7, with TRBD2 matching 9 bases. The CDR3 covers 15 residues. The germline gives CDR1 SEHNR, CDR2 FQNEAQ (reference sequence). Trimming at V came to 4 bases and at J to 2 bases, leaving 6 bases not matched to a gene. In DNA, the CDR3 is TGTGCCAGCAGCTCTCGACTAGCGGCCCCCTACGAGCAGTACTTC. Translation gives CASSSRLAAPYEQYF.

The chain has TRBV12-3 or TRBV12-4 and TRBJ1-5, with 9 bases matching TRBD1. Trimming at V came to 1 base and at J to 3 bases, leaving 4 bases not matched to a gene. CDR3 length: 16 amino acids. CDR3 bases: TGTGCCAGCAGTTTAGAGACAGGGGGGACCAATCAGCCCCAGCATTTT. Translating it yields CASSLETGGTNQPQHF.

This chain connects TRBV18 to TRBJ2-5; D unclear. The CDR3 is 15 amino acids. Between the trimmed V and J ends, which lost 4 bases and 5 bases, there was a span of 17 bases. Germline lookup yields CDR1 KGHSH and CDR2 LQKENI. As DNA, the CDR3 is TGTGCCAGCTCACTAGTACCCGACGCGGTGGAGACCCAGTACTTC. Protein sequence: CASSLVPDAVETQYF. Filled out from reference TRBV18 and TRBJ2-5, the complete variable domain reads NAGVMQNPRHLVRRRGQEARLRCSPMKGHSHVYWYRQLPEEGLKFMVYLQKENIIDESGMPKERFSAEFPKEGPSILRIQQVVRGDSAAYFCASSLVPDAVETQYFGPGTRLLVL.

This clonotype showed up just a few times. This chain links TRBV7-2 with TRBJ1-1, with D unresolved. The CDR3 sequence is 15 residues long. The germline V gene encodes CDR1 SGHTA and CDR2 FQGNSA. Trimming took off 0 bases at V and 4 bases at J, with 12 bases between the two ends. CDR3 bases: TGTGCCAGCAGCTTAGCGGACGTAACGGGCACTGAAGCTTTCTTT. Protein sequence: CASSLADVTGTEAFF.

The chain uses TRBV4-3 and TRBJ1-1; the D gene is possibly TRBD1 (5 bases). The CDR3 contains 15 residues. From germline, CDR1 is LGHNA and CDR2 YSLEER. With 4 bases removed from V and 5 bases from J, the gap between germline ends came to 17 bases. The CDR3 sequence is CASSRTGTPATEAFF. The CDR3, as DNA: TGCGCCAGCAGCCGTACTGGGACCCCAGCGACTGAAGCTTTCTTT.

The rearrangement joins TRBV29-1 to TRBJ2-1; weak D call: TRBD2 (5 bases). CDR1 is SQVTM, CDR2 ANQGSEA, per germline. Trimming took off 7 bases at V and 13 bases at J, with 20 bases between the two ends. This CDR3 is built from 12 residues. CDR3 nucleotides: TGCAGCGCTGTGAATCTAGGGAGTACCCAGTTCTTC. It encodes CSAVNLGSTQFF.

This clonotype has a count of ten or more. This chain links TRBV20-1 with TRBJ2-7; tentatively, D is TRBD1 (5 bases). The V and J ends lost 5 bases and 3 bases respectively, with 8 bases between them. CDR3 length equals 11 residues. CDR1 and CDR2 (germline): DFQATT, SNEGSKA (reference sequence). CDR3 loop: CSAFDSYEQYF. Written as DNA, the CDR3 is TGCAGTGCTTTTGACAGCTACGAGCAGTACTTC.

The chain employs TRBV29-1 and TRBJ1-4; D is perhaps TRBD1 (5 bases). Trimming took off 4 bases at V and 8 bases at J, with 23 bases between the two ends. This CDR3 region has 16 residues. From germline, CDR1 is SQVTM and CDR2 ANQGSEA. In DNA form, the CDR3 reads TGCAGCGTTGCACGGCAGGGCGGCGAGACTAGCGAAAAACTGTTTTTT. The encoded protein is CSVARQGGETSEKLFF.

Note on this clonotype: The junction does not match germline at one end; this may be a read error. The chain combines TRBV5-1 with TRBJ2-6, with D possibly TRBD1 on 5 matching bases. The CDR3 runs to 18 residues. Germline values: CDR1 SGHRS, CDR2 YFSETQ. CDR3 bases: TGCGCCAGCAGCTTGGCCGGGCAGGTTCGCTCTGGGGCCAACGTCCCGACTTTC. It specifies CASSLAGQVRSGANVPTF.

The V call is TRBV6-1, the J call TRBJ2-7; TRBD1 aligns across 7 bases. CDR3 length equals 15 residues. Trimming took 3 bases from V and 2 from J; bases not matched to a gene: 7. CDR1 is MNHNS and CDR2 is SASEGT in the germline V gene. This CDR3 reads CASSELQGLPYEQYF. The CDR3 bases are TGTGCCAGCAGTGAGTTACAGGGGCTTCCCTACGAGCAGTACTTC.

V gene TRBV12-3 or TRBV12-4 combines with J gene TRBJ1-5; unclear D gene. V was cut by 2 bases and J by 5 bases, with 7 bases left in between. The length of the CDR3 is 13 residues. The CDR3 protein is CASSLFWDQPQHF. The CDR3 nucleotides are TGTGCCAGCAGTTTATTCTGGGATCAGCCCCAGCATTTT.

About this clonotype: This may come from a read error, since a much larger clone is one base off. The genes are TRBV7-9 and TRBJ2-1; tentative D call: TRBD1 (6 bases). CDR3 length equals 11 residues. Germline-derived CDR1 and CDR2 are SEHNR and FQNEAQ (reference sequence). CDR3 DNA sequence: TGTTCCAGCAGCGTCCAGGGGGAGCAGTTCTTC. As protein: CSSSVQGEQFF. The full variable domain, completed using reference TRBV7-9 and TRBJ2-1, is DTGVSQNPRHKITKRGQNVTFRCDPISEHNRLYWYRQTLGQGPEFLTYFQNEAQLEKSRLLSDRFSAERPKGSFSTLEIQRTEQGDSAMYLCSSSVQGEQFFGPGTRLTVL.